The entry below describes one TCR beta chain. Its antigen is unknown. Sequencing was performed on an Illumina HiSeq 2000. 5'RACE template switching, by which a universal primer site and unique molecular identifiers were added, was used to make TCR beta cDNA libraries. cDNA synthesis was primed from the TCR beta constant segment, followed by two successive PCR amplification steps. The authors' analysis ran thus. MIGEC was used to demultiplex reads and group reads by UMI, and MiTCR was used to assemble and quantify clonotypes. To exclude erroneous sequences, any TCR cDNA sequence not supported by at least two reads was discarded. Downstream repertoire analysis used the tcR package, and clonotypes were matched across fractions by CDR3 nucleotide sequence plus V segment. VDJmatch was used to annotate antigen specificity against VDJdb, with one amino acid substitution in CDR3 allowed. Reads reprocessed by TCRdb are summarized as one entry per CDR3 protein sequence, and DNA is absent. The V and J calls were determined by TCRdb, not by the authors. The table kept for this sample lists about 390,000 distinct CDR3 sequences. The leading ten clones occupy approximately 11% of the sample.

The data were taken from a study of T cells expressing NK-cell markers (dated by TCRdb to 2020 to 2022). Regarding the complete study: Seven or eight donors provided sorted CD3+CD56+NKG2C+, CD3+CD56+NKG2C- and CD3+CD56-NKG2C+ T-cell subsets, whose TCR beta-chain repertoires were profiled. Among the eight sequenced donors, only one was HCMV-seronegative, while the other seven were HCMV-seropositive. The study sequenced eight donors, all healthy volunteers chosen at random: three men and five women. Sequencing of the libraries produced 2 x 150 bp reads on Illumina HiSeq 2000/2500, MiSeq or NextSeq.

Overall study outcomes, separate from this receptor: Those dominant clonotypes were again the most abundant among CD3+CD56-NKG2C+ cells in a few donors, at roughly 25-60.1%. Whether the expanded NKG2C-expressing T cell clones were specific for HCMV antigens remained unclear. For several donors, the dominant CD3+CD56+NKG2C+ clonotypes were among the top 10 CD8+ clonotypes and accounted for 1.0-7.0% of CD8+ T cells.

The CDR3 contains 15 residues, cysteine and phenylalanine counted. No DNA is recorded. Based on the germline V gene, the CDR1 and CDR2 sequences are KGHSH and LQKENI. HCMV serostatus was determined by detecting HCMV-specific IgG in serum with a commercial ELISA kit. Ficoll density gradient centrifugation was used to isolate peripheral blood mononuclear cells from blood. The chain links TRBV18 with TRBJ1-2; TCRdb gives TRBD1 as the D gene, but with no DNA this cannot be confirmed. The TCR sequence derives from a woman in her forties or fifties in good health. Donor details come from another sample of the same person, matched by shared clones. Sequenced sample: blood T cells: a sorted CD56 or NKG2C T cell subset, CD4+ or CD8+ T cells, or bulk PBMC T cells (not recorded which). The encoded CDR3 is CASSPIAERGAGYTF.